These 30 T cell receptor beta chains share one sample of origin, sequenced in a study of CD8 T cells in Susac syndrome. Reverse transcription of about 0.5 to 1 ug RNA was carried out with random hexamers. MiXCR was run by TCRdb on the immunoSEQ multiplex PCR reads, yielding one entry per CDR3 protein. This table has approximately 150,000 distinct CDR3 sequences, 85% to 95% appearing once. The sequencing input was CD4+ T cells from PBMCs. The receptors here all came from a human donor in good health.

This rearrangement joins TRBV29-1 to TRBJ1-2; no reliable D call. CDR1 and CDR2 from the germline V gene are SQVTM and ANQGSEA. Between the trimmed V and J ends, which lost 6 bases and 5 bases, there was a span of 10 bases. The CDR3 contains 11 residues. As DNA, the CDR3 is TGCAGCGTGATGGTCGGGTATGGCTACACCTTC. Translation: CSVMVGYGYTF.

The CDR3 sequence is CASSSVLRGEAFF. The CDR3 DNA reads TGTGCCAGCAGCTCAGTCCTTCGGGGTGAAGCTTTCTTT. The chain is built from TRBV3-1 and TRBJ1-1; D gene uncertain. This CDR3 region has 13 residues. The ends were cut back, 5 bases at V and 7 bases at J, with 14 bases in the middle. Germline CDR1 LGHDT, CDR2 YNNKEL (reference sequence).

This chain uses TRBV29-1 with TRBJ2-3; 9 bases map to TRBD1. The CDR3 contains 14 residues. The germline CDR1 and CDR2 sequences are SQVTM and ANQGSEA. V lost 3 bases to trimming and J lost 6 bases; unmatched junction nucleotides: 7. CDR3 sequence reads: CSVDPWDREDTQYF. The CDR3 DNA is TGCAGCGTTGACCCCTGGGACAGGGAGGATACGCAGTATTTT.

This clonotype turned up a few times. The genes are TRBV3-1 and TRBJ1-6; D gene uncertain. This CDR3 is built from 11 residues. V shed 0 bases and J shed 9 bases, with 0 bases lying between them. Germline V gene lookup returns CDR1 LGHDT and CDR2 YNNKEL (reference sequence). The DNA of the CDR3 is TGTGCCAGCAGCCAAGATTCACCCCTCCACTTT. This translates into CASSQDSPLHF.

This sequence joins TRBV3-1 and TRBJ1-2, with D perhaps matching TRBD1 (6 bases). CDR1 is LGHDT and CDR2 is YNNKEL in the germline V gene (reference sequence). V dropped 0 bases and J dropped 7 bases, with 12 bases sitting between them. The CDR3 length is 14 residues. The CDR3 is CASSQEWGATGYTF. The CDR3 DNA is TGTGCCAGCAGCCAAGAATGGGGGGCGACTGGCTACACCTTC.

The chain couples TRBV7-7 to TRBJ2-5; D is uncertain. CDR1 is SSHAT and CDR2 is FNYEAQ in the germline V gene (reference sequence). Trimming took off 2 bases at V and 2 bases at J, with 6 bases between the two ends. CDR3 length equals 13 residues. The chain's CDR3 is CASSLSRQETQYF. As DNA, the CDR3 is TGTGCCAGCAGCTTAAGCCGGCAAGAGACCCAGTACTTC.

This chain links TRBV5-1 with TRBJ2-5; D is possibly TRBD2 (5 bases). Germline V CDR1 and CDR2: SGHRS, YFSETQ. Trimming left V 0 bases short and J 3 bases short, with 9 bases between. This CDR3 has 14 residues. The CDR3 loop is CASSLGSGEETQYF. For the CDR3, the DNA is TGCGCCAGCAGCTTGGGAAGCGGAGAAGAGACCCAGTACTTC.

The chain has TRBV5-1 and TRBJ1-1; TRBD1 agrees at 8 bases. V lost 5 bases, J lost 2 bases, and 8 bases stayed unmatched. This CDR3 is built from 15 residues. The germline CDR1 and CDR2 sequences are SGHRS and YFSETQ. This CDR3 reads CASRDPGTGNTEAFF. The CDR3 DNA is TGCGCCAGCAGGGACCCCGGGACAGGTAACACTGAAGCTTTCTTT.

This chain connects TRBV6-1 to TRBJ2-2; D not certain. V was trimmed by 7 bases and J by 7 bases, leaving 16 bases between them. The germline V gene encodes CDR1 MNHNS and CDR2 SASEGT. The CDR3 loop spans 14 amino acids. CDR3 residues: CASNRVTDGGELFF. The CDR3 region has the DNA TGTGCCAGCAATCGAGTAACCGACGGCGGGGAGCTGTTTTTT.

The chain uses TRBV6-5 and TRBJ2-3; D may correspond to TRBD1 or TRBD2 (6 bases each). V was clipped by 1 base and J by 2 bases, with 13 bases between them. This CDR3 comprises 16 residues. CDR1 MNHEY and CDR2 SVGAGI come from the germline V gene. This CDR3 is CASSYFLGGPTDTQYF. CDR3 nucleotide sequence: TGTGCCAGCAGTTACTTCCTCGGGGGCCCCACAGATACGCAGTATTTT.

The CDR3 reads CASSQAPAETQYF. CDR3 coding DNA: TGTGCCAGCAGCCAAGCCCCGGCGGAGACCCAGTACTTC. The rearrangement links TRBV3-1 to TRBJ2-5; unclear D gene. Germline V gives CDR1 LGHDT, CDR2 YNNKEL (reference sequence). Deletions cut 1 base from V and 5 bases from J, with 8 bases between. The CDR3 spans 13 residues.

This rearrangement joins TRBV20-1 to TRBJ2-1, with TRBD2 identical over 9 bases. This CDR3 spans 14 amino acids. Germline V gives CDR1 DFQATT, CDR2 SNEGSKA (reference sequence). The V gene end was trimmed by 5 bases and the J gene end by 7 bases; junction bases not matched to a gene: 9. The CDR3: CSAYGGGALNEQFF. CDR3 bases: TGCAGTGCTTACGGCGGGGGGGCTTTGAATGAGCAGTTCTTC.

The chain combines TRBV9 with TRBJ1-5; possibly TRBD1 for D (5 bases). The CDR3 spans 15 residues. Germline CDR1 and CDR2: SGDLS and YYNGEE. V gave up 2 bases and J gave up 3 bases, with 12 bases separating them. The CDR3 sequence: CASSVRDGNNQPQHF. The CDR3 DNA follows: TGTGCCAGCAGCGTCAGGGACGGGAACAATCAGCCCCAGCATTTT.

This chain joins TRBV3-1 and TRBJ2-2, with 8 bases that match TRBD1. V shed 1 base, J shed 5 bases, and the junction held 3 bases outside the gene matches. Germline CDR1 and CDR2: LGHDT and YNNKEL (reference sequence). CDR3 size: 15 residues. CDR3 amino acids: CASSQGRGRTGELFF. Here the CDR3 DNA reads TGTGCCAGCAGCCAAGGCAGGGGGCGAACCGGGGAGCTGTTTTTT.

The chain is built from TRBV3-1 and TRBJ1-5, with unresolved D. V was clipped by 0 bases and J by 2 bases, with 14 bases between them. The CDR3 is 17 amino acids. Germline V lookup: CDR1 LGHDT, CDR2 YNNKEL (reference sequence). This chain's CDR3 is CASSQEYGGFGNQPQHF. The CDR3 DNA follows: TGTGCCAGCAGCCAAGAGTACGGAGGCTTTGGCAATCAGCCCCAGCATTTT.

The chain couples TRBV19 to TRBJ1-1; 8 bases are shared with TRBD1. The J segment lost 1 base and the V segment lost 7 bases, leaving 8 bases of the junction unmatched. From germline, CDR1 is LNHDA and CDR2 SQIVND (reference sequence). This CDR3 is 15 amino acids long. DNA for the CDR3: TGTGCCAGTAACAGAGGACAGGGCCCGAACACTGAAGCTTTCTTT. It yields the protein CASNRGQGPNTEAFF. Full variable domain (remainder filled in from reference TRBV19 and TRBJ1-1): DGGITQSPKYLFRKEGQNVTLSCEQNLNHDAMYWYRQDPGQGLRLIYYSQIVNDFQKGDIAEGYSVSREKKESFPLTVTSAQKNPTAFYLCASNRGQGPNTEAFFGQGTRLTVV.

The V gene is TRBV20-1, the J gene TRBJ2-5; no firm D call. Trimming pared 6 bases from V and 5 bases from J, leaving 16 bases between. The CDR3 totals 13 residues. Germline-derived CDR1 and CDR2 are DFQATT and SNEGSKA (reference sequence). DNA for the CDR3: TGCAGTGCGAGGACCTGGGCCGGTGAGACCCAGTACTTC. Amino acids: CSARTWAGETQYF.

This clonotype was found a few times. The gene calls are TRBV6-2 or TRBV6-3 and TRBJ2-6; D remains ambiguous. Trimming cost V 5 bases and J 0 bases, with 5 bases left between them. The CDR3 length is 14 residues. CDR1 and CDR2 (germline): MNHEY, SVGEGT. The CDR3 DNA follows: TGTGCCAGCAGTCACCGCTCTGGGGCCAACGTCCTGACTTTC. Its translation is CASSHRSGANVLTF.

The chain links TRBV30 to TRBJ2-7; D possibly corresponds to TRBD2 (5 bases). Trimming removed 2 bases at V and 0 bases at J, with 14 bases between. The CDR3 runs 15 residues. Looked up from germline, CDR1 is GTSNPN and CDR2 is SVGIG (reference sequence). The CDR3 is CAWSRGGLFSYEQYF. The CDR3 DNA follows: TGTGCCTGGAGTAGAGGCGGACTTTTCTCCTACGAGCAGTACTTC.

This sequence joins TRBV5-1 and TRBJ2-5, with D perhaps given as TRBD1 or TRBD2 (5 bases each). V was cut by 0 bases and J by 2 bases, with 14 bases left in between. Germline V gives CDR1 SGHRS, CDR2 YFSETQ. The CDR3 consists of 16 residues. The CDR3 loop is CASSLAGITGQETQYF. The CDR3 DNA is TGCGCCAGCAGCTTGGCAGGGATAACGGGACAAGAGACCCAGTACTTC.

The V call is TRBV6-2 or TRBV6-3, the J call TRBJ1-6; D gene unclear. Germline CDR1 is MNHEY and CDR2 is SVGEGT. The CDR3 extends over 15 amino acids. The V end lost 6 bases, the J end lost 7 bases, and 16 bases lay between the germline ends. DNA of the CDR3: TGTGCCAGCAGCGCCGTTGAGGGAATAAATTCACCCCTCCACTTT. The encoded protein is CASSAVEGINSPLHF.

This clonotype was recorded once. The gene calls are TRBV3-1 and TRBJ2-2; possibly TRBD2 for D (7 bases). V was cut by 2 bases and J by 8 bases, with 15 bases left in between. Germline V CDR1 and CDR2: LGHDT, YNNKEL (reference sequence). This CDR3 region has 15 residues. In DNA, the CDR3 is TGTGCCAGCAGCCAACCACAGGGAGGGTCTGGGGAGCTGTTTTTT. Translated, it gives CASSQPQGGSGELFF.

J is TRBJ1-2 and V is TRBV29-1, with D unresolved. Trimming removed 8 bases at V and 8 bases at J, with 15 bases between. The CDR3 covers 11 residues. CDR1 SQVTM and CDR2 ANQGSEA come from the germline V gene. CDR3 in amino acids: CSLGAADGYTF. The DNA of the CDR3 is TGCAGCTTGGGCGCGGCCGACGGCTACACCTTC.

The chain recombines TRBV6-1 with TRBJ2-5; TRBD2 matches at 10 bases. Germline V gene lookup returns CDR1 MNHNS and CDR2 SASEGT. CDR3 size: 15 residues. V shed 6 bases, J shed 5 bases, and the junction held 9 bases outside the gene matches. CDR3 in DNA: TGTGCCAGCAGGGGCTTTAGCGGGGGGCTGGAGACCCAGTACTTC. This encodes CASRGFSGGLETQYF.

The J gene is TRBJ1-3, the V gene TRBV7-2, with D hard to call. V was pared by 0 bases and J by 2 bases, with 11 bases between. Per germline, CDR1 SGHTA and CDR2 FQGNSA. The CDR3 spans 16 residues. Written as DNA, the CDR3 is TGTGCCAGCAGCTTAGCGGGGTCGAGTGCTGGAAACACCATATATTTT. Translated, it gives CASSLAGSSAGNTIYF.

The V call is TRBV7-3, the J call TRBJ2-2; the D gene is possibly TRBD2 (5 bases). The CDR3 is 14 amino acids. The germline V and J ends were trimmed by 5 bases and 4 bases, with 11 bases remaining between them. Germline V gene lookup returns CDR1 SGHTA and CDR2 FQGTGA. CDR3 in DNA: TGTGCCAGCAGCCCCCTCGGGATCACCGGGGAGCTGTTTTTT. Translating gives CASSPLGITGELFF.

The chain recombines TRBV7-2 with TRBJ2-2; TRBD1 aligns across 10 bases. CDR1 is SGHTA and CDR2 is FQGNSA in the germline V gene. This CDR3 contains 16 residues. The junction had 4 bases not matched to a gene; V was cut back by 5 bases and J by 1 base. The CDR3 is CASSARTGGNTGELFF. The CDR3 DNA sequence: TGTGCCAGCAGCGCCCGGACAGGGGGGAACACCGGGGAGCTGTTTTTT.

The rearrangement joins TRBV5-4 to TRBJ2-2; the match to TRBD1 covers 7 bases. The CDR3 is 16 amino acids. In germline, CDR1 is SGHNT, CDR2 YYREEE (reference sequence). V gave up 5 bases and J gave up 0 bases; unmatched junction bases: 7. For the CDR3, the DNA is TGTGCCAGCAGGATAGGACAGGCCTCGAACACCGGGGAGCTGTTTTTT. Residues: CASRIGQASNTGELFF.

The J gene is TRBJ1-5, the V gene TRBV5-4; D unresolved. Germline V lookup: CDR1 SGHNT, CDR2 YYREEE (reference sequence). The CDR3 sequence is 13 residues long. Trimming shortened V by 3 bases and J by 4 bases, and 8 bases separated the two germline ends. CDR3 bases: TGTGCCAGCAGCTCAGGTCCTAATCAGCCCCAGCATTTT. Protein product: CASSSGPNQPQHF.

The CDR3 DNA reads as TGCAGTGCTAGAGATCCCAGAGGGGGCGGTTCACCCCTCCACTTT. This gives the protein CSARDPRGGGSPLHF. The chain joins TRBV20-1 to TRBJ1-6; 7 nucleotides match TRBD1. The germline V gene has CDR1 DFQATT and CDR2 SNEGSKA (reference sequence). The V segment lost 0 bases and the J segment 9 bases; nucleotides outside the gene matches: 8. The CDR3 is 15 amino acids.